Shown below are 22 T cell receptor beta chains from a single sample sequenced in a study of graft-versus-host responses after intestinal transplantation (dated by TCRdb to about 2021). The library was generated by the immunoSEQ multiplex PCR assay. Entries here come from immuneACCESS through TCRdb and include only in-frame sequences with V and J called. Some clones fail to appear in such tables; in the studies checked, an unresolved V gene covers under half of the shortfall, and the cause of the remainder is unknown. The sample has about 130,000 clones on record, over 90% of them singletons. The ten largest clones capture roughly 0.19% of the sample. Their antigens are not known. Reading the label with the study, this specimen's time point is: cells obtained before transplantation from donor or recipient. The material sequenced was unstimulated CD4+ T cells sorted from spleen or lymph node cells, taken before intestinal transplant. These receptors originate from a human donor who received an intestinal transplant.

The chain employs TRBV5-4 and TRBJ2-1; perhaps D is TRBD1 or TRBD2 (5 bases each). The V and J ends lost 5 bases and 0 bases respectively, with 18 bases between them. Germline CDR1 reads SGHNT; CDR2 reads YYREEE (reference sequence). CDR3 length: 17 residues. The CDR3 DNA reads TGTGCCAGCAGTCTGGGGACGCTACTCGCCTCCTACAATGAGCAGTTCTTC. As protein: CASSLGTLLASYNEQFF. The complete variable domain, with remaining parts taken from reference TRBV5-4 and TRBJ2-1, reads ETGVTQSPTHLIKTRGQQVTLRCSSQSGHNTVSWYQQALGQGPQFIFQYYREEENGRGNFPPRFSGLQFPNYSSELNVNALELDDSALYLCASSLGTLLASYNEQFFGPGTRLTVL.

This clone was observed once. The genes are TRBV25-1 and TRBJ1-5; D is perhaps TRBD1 (6 bases). This CDR3 has 14 amino acids. The V gene's germline CDR1 is MGHDK and CDR2 SYGVNS. V lost 2 bases to trimming and J lost 4 bases, with 9 bases between them. The CDR3 protein is CASSEQGWNQPQHF. The CDR3 DNA reads as TGTGCCAGCAGTGAACAGGGGTGGAATCAGCCCCAGCATTTT.

V is TRBV18 and J is TRBJ2-7; 8 nucleotides align to TRBD1. Per germline, CDR1 KGHSH and CDR2 LQKENI. The ends lost 2 bases at V and 3 bases at J; junction bases unmatched: 3. The CDR3 contains 14 residues. The CDR3 sequence: CASSPYGQGYEQYF. The CDR3 DNA is TGTGCCAGCTCACCATACGGACAGGGCTACGAGCAGTACTTC. Full variable domain (remainder filled in from reference TRBV18 and TRBJ2-7): NAGVMQNPRHLVRRRGQEARLRCSPMKGHSHVYWYRQLPEEGLKFMVYLQKENIIDESGMPKERFSAEFPKEGPSILRIQQVVRGDSAAYFCASSPYGQGYEQYFGPGTRLTVT.

A single count supports this clone. The genes are TRBV12-5 and TRBJ1-4; D ambiguous. CDR1 is LGHNT and CDR2 is FRNRAP in the germline V gene. V was cut by 2 bases and J by 7 bases, with 14 bases left in between. The CDR3 is 15 amino acids. The CDR3 region is CASGLPPEMGEKLFF. The CDR3 coding sequence is TGTGCTAGTGGTTTGCCCCCAGAGATGGGTGAAAAACTGTTTTTT.

The genes are TRBV4-3 and TRBJ1-5; D is perhaps TRBD1 (5 bases). The V gene's germline CDR1 is LGHNA and CDR2 YSLEER. The CDR3 has 14 residues. V lost 4 bases and J 0 bases, leaving 7 bases between the germline ends. CDR3 residues: CASSLGHSNQPQHF. CDR3 nucleotides: TGCGCCAGCAGCCTTGGACATAGCAATCAGCCCCAGCATTTT.

The chain carries TRBV7-6 and TRBJ2-5; 9 bases fit TRBD2. With 5 bases clipped from V and 2 bases from J, the junction kept 6 bases outside the gene matches. The V gene's germline CDR1 is SGHVS and CDR2 FNYEAQ. The CDR3 totals 15 residues. As DNA, the CDR3 is TGTGCCAGCAGCCCCCGACTAGCGGAGCAAGAGACCCAGTACTTC. Its translation is CASSPRLAEQETQYF. Based on the CDR3 plus reference TRBV7-6 and TRBJ2-5, the full variable domain is GAGVSQSPRYKVTKRGQDVALRCDPISGHVSLYWYRQALGQGPEFLTYFNYEAQQDKSGLPNDRFSAERPEGSISTLTIQRTEQRDSAMYRCASSPRLAEQETQYFGPGTRLLVL.

The rearrangement joins TRBV11-2 to TRBJ2-7, with TRBD2 matching 11 bases. This CDR3 spans 15 amino acids. Trimming removed 1 base from V and 3 bases from J; junction bases left unmatched: 2. Germline assignment: CDR1 SGHAT and CDR2 FQNNGV. Here the CDR3 reads CASSLATSGIYEQYF. As DNA, the CDR3 is TGTGCCAGCAGCTTAGCGACTAGCGGGATCTACGAGCAGTACTTC.

The CDR3 reads CASSEQGSGGYTF. CDR3 in DNA: TGTGCCAGCAGTGAACAGGGGAGCGGTGGCTACACCTTC. The genes are TRBV2 and TRBJ1-2; possible D gene TRBD1, 6 bases. This CDR3 is built from 13 residues. The V end lost 2 bases, the J end lost 7 bases, and 11 bases lay between the germline ends. Germline CDR1 reads SNHLY; CDR2 reads FYNNEI. Full variable domain (missing parts from reference TRBV2 and TRBJ1-2): EPEVTQTPSHQVTQMGQEVILRCVPISNHLYFYWYRQILGQKVEFLVSFYNNEISEKSEIFDDQFSVERPDGSNFTLKIRSTKLEDSAMYFCASSEQGSGGYTFGSGTRLTVV.

A few counts support this clone. The chain is built from TRBV7-9 and TRBJ2-7; weak D call: TRBD1 (6 bases). Germline V gene data show CDR1 as SEHNR and CDR2 as FQNEAQ (reference sequence). V gave up 1 base and J gave up 3 bases, with 10 bases separating them. This CDR3 region has 14 residues. CDR3 coding DNA: TGTGCCAGCAGCTTAGTAGAGGGGGACTACGAGCAGTACTTC. Residues: CASSLVEGDYEQYF. The full variable domain, with the rest looked up from reference TRBV7-9 and TRBJ2-7, is DTGVSQNPRHKITKRGQNVTFRCDPISEHNRLYWYRQTLGQGPEFLTYFQNEAQLEKSRLLSDRFSAERPKGSFSTLEIQRTEQGDSAMYLCASSLVEGDYEQYFGPGTRLTVT.

The chain uses TRBV7-3 and TRBJ2-1; 8 positions agree with TRBD1. The CDR3 loop spans 12 amino acids. The germline V gene has CDR1 SGHTA and CDR2 FQGTGA. The junction had 2 bases not matched to a gene; V was cut back by 5 bases and J by 8 bases. Written as DNA, the CDR3 is TGTGCCAGCAGCCCGACAGGGGATGAGCAGTTCTTC. Protein product: CASSPTGDEQFF.

J is TRBJ1-2 and V is TRBV15; TRBD1 matches at 7 bases. The CDR3 spans 13 residues. Trimming removed 5 bases from V and 6 bases from J; junction bases left unmatched: 6. Germline assignment: CDR1 LNHNV and CDR2 YYDKDF (reference sequence). The CDR3 coding sequence is TGTGCCACCAGCGTAGGGACAGAAGATGGCTACACCTTC. This translates into CATSVGTEDGYTF.

This chain joins TRBV28 and TRBJ2-1, with D possibly matching TRBD1 (6 bases). V dropped 8 bases and J dropped 7 bases, with 18 bases sitting between them. CDR3 length: 14 residues. Germline CDR1 and CDR2: MDHEN and SYDVKM. CDR3 sequence reads: CASFGQTSGNEQFF. As DNA, the CDR3 is TGTGCCAGCTTCGGACAGACTTCTGGGAATGAGCAGTTCTTC.

CDR3 amino acids: CASSYSGGGDYGYTF. DNA of the CDR3: TGTGCCAGCAGTTACTCGGGAGGGGGGGACTATGGCTACACCTTC. The chain carries TRBV6-5 and TRBJ1-2; weak D call: TRBD1 (6 bases). There are 15 residues in the CDR3. Germline assignment: CDR1 MNHEY and CDR2 SVGAGI. V gave up 0 bases and J gave up 3 bases, with 11 bases separating them.

The V gene is TRBV5-1, the J gene TRBJ2-1, with D possibly being TRBD1 (6 bases). Germline CDR1 reads SGHRS; CDR2 reads YFSETQ. The CDR3 is 15 residues long. The germline V and J ends were trimmed by 0 bases and 6 bases, with 13 bases remaining between them. The CDR3 sequence: CASSLAAGEGNEQFF. The CDR3 DNA is TGCGCCAGCAGCTTGGCTGCAGGGGAAGGCAATGAGCAGTTCTTC.

This rearrangement joins TRBV30 to TRBJ2-5; 7 bases agree with TRBD2. The end of the DNA aligns better with TRBJ2-7, so the J call may be wrong. Germline assignment: CDR1 GTSNPN and CDR2 SVGIG (reference sequence). The CDR3 is 13 residues long. CDR3 in amino acids: CVLGRRAHYEQYF. As DNA, the CDR3 is TGTGTTCTCGGGAGGCGGGCCCACTACGAGCAGTACTTC.

The chain recombines TRBV5-1 with TRBJ2-3, with D possibly TRBD1 on 6 matching bases. V lost 3 bases to trimming and J lost 1 base, with 12 bases between them. Germline V lookup: CDR1 SGHRS, CDR2 YFSETQ. CDR3 length: 15 residues. The CDR3 is CASSSRGFGTDTQYF. DNA of the CDR3: TGCGCCAGCAGCTCCAGGGGTTTTGGCACAGATACGCAGTATTTT.

Details on this clone: The sample carries other DNA sequences with the same CDR3. The CDR3 reads CASSEREGGETQYF. The CDR3 DNA reads as TGTGCCAGCTCAGAGCGGGAGGGCGGAGAGACCCAGTACTTC. This rearrangement joins TRBV18 to TRBJ2-5, with 10 bases that match TRBD2. The germline V gene encodes CDR1 KGHSH and CDR2 LQKENI. Trimming removed 5 bases from V and 4 bases from J; junction bases left unmatched: 4. The length of the CDR3 is 14 residues.

The chain couples TRBV10-3 to TRBJ2-5, with D possibly matching TRBD2 (5 bases). There are 14 residues in the CDR3. Germline V gene lookup returns CDR1 ENHRY and CDR2 SYGVKD. The V and J ends lost 3 bases and 4 bases respectively, with 12 bases between them. The CDR3 sequence is CAISDGVGGETQYF. The CDR3 DNA reads as TGTGCCATCAGTGACGGGGTTGGCGGAGAGACCCAGTACTTC.

The chain employs TRBV7-9 and TRBJ1-4; 8 bases are a match to TRBD1. Germline V gene sequence: CDR1 SEHNR, CDR2 FQNEAQ (reference sequence). The CDR3 is 15 amino acids. The V and J ends lost 1 base and 5 bases, in that order; junction bases with no gene match: 3. The chain's CDR3 is CASSLGDRLNEKLFF. As DNA, the CDR3 is TGTGCCAGCAGCTTAGGGGACAGGTTAAATGAAAAACTGTTTTTT.

The table lists this clone with a count of one. CDR3: CASSIDQINTEAFF. The CDR3 DNA is TGTGCCAGCAGTATAGATCAGATCAACACTGAAGCTTTCTTT. The gene calls are TRBV28 and TRBJ1-1, with D unclear. CDR3 size: 14 residues. V lost 5 bases, J lost 2 bases, and 12 bases lay in between. CDR1 is MDHEN and CDR2 is SYDVKM in the germline V gene.

In this sample, this clone turned up a few times. J is TRBJ1-3 and V is TRBV7-2; D unresolved. The CDR3 totals 16 residues. Trimming took 0 bases from V and 0 from J, leaving 9 bases between them. CDR1 SGHTA and CDR2 FQGNSA come from the germline V gene. DNA for the CDR3: TGTGCCAGCAGCTTAGCGCAGGCTCTCTCTGGAAACACCATATATTTT. It yields the protein CASSLAQALSGNTIYF.

V is TRBV5-6 and J is TRBJ2-5; no firm D call. V lost 4 bases and J 1 base, leaving 8 bases between the germline ends. CDR1 and CDR2 from the germline V gene are SGHDT and YYEEEE. The CDR3 is made up of 13 amino acids. The CDR3 nucleotides are TGTGCCAGCAGCCCGGGTGTCCAAGAGACCCAGTACTTC. Translated: CASSPGVQETQYF.